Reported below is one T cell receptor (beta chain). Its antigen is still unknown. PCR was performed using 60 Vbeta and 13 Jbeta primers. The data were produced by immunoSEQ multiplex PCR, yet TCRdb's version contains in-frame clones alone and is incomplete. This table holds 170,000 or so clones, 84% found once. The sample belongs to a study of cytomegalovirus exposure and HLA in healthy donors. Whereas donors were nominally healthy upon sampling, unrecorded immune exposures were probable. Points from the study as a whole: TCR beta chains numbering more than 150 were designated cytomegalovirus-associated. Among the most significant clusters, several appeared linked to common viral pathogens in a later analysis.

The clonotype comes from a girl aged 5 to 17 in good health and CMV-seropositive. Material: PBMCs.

CDR3 protein: CASSQGGKLFF. In nucleotides, the CDR3 is TGCGCCAGCAGCCAAGGAGGGAAACTGTTTTTT. V usage is TRBV4-1 and J usage is TRBJ1-4; the D is unclear. This CDR3 is 11 amino acids long. The germline V and J ends were trimmed by 1 base and 11 bases, with 5 bases remaining between them. Germline assignment: CDR1 MGHRA and CDR2 YSYEKL.